This entry concerns a single T cell receptor beta chain. Its antigen is currently not known. Base-call qualities are not available, and no considerably larger clone is one nucleotide away. These data come from a study of blood T cell repertoires in COVID-19 (dated by TCRdb to about 2020). Broadly, across the study: Samples from collaborators originated in the United States, Italy and Spain and spanned both the acute and convalescent phases of COVID-19. The repertoires were made available in a free public database intended to serve as a resource for research on the immune response to SARS-CoV-2. Deeply sampled blood TCRbeta repertoires from subjects exposed to, actively infected with, or recovered from COVID-19 were included in the dataset. Where available, HLA class I and class II types were taken from metadata supplied by the sample provider and were not determined by assay-based typing. The prospective study material was composed of cDNA or gDNA derived from T cells, B-cell-depleted T cells, or PBMCs. The samples were drawn from the first 160 participants of the ongoing ImmuneRACE study and from 1,200 or so subjects provided by 6 global collaborators. The sample metadata nearly always contained a de-identified subject ID, COVID-19 status, age in years and sex. Broader findings and caveats from the paper: Clinical and demographic metadata were provided uncurated, with the amount varying by source and participant.

Collaborating institutions collected whole blood in K2EDTA tubes following their own protocols. For TCRbeta analysis, collaborators shipped samples in one of three forms: frozen whole blood, isolated PBMCs, or DNA extracted from either of those sample types. The CDR3 runs 14 residues from the cysteine to the phenylalanine. The entry retains the CDR3 DNA only, 42 bases that are in frame from base 1. TCRbeta CDR3 regions were amplified from genomic DNA using the immunoSEQ Assay, a bias-controlled multiplex PCR. The original methods were these. Within the assay, amplification of reference gene primers was used to estimate how many nucleated cells each sample contained. Sequence reads were collapsed and filtered to measure the absolute abundance of every unique TCRbeta CDR3 rearrangement. Productive Simpson clonality was computed per sample as the square root of Simpson's diversity index over productive rearrangements. In its TCRdb copy, this immuneACCESS table keeps in-frame sequences only and misses some clones. Where compared with another copy, unresolved V genes explain less than half of these, and the others have no known cause. V and J calls plus clone size are reproduced from that table; the DNA served to infer D and trimming. Across this sample there are 90,000 to 150,000 clones, with around 80% seen only once. Clones ranked in the top ten supply 3.5% to 4.5% of the sample.

The receptor was isolated from a woman over 75 with acute or convalescent COVID-19. This chain is built from TRBV21-1 and TRBJ1-2. TRBV21-1 is noted as a pseudogene. Sequenced sample: peripheral blood. The nucleotides are TGTGCCACTACGGGGGGGCTAGCTAACTATGGCTACACCTTC. Translated, it gives CATTGGLANYGYTF.